This entry lists 30 T cell receptor beta chains sequenced from one sample in a study of cytomegalovirus exposure and HLA in healthy donors. Researchers ran the PCR with 60 Vbeta and 13 Jbeta primers. Some clones are missing from TCRdb's copy, which holds only in-frame ones; the method was immunoSEQ multiplex PCR. The table records over 110,000 clones, around three quarters of them present only once. Sequencing was done on a sample of PBMCs. The origin of the receptors is a woman in her forties in good health and CMV-seropositive.

Only a few counts were recorded for this clone. The chain couples TRBV10-3 to TRBJ2-2; 8 bases map to TRBD2. The CDR3 covers 15 residues. Germline trimming cut 7 bases from V and 3 bases from J; bases unmatched to any gene: 7. Per the germline V gene, CDR1 is ENHRY and CDR2 is SYGVKD. The CDR3, as DNA: TGTGCCATCATGAACAAAGCGGGAGACACCGGGGAGCTGTTTTTT. Translation: CAIMNKAGDTGELFF.

V usage is TRBV7-3 and J usage is TRBJ2-1; D possibly corresponds to TRBD2 (5 bases). The CDR3 runs to 13 residues. The ends were cut back, 6 bases at V and 4 bases at J, with 10 bases in the middle. The germline V gene encodes CDR1 SGHTA and CDR2 FQGTGA. The CDR3 here is CASSLGEYNEQFF. CDR3 bases: TGTGCCAGCAGTCTCGGGGAGTACAATGAGCAGTTCTTC.

This clone was found once. This rearrangement joins TRBV10-3 to TRBJ2-7, with 8 bases identical to TRBD1. CDR1 and CDR2 (germline): ENHRY, SYGVKD. Trimming took 2 bases from V and 2 from J; bases not matched to a gene: 5. The CDR3 is 15 amino acids. CDR3 sequence reads: CAISEGGTGAYEQYF. The CDR3 DNA is TGTGCCATCAGTGAGGGCGGGACAGGAGCCTACGAGCAGTACTTC.

The gene calls are TRBV6-1 and TRBJ2-2; the match to TRBD1 covers 8 bases. Germline CDR1 and CDR2: MNHNS and SASEGT. Trimming cost V 9 bases and J 1 base; bases outside gene matches: 7. CDR3 length: 15 residues. DNA for the CDR3: TGTGCCAGTCAACCCGGGACAGGGAACACCGGGGAGCTGTTTTTT. It codes for CASQPGTGNTGELFF.

The genes are TRBV10-3 and TRBJ1-5; TRBD1 is a possible D gene (6 bases). Trimming left V 10 bases short and J 5 bases short, with 15 bases between. Per the germline V gene, CDR1 is ENHRY and CDR2 is SYGVKD. This CDR3 is 13 amino acids long. Here the CDR3 reads CASGREGDQPQHF. CDR3 in DNA: TGTGCCAGCGGCAGGGAGGGGGATCAGCCCCAGCATTTT.

The V gene is TRBV7-8, the J gene TRBJ2-7, with D uncertain. V was pared by 5 bases and J by 3 bases, with 11 bases between. This CDR3 is 13 amino acids long. The germline gives CDR1 SGHVS, CDR2 FQNEAQ. CDR3 in DNA: TGTGCCAGCAGCCGCGTCGGAGACTACGAGCAGTACTTC. This codes for CASSRVGDYEQYF. Complete variable domain (other parts from reference TRBV7-8 and TRBJ2-7): GAGVSQSPRYKVAKRGQDVALRCDPISGHVSLFWYQQALGQGPEFLTYFQNEAQLDKSGLPSDRFFAERPEGSVSTLKIQRTQQEDSAVYLCASSRVGDYEQYFGPGTRLTVT.

The CDR3 DNA is TGCGCCAGCACCCCACAGGGGTCTAACTATGGCTACACCTTC. This gives the protein CASTPQGSNYGYTF. This chain links TRBV5-1 with TRBJ1-2; 7 positions agree with TRBD1. Germline V lookup: CDR1 SGHRS, CDR2 YFSETQ. This CDR3 spans 14 amino acids. V trimming: 6 bases; J trimming: 0 bases; junction bases outside the gene matches: 5.

The chain uses TRBV7-6 and TRBJ2-7, with D perhaps TRBD2 (6 bases). Trimming shortened V by 5 bases and J by 7 bases, and 18 bases separated the two germline ends. This CDR3 is built from 14 residues. In germline, CDR1 is SGHVS, CDR2 FNYEAQ. The CDR3 reads CASSPRDSAGEQYF. Written as DNA, the CDR3 is TGTGCCAGCAGCCCGAGGGACTCCGCAGGGGAGCAGTACTTC.

The chain recombines TRBV6-5 with TRBJ1-5; weak D call: TRBD1 (5 bases). Between the trimmed V and J ends, which lost 5 bases and 6 bases, there was a span of 11 bases. Germline-derived CDR1 and CDR2 are MNHEY and SVGAGI. This CDR3 contains 13 residues. The CDR3 loop reads CASSQGPGQPQHF. CDR3 nucleotide sequence: TGTGCCAGCAGTCAGGGTCCGGGTCAGCCCCAGCATTTT.

The chain recombines TRBV15 with TRBJ2-1, with 14 bases fitting TRBD2. There are 19 residues in the CDR3. With V trimmed by 1 base and J by 3 bases, 8 bases remained unmatched. Germline loops: CDR1 LNHNV, CDR2 YYDKDF (reference sequence). CDR3: CATSRGWGTSGSIYNEQFF. In DNA form, the CDR3 reads TGTGCCACCAGCAGAGGATGGGGGACTAGCGGGAGCATCTACAATGAGCAGTTCTTC. Full variable domain (outside the CDR3, taken from reference TRBV15 and TRBJ2-1): DAMVIQNPRYQVTQFGKPVTLSCSQTLNHNVMYWYQQKSSQAPKLLFHYYDKDFNNEADTPDNFQSRRPNTSFCFLDIRSPGLGDTAMYLCATSRGWGTSGSIYNEQFFGPGTRLTVL.

The chain recombines TRBV5-6 with TRBJ2-5; perhaps TRBD1 as D (5 bases). V was pared by 2 bases and J by 1 base, with 9 bases between. This CDR3 spans 14 amino acids. CDR1 and CDR2 (germline): SGHDT, YYEEEE. Here the CDR3 reads CASSFWQGQETQYF. CDR3 in DNA: TGTGCCAGCAGCTTTTGGCAGGGCCAAGAGACCCAGTACTTC.

As regards this clone: Other DNA sequences within the sample encode an identical CDR3. V gene TRBV7-9 combines with J gene TRBJ1-1, with 10 bases that match TRBD1. CDR1 is SEHNR, CDR2 FQNEAQ, per germline (reference sequence). This CDR3 region has 15 residues. V shed 1 base, J shed 3 bases, and the junction held 2 bases outside the gene matches. The CDR3 is CASSLGGTGDTEAFF. Here the CDR3 DNA reads TGTGCCAGCAGCTTAGGGGGGACAGGGGACACTGAAGCTTTCTTT.

V and J are TRBV5-1 and TRBJ2-7; 12 bases line up with TRBD2. Germline V gene sequence: CDR1 SGHRS, CDR2 YFSETQ. This CDR3 has 16 amino acids. V lost 2 bases and J lost 0; bases outside the gene matches: 3. CDR3 in amino acids: CASSFLAGGSSYEQYF. DNA for the CDR3: TGCGCCAGCAGCTTTCTAGCGGGAGGGAGCTCCTACGAGCAGTACTTC.

This clone turned up a few times. This chain connects TRBV6-1 to TRBJ1-5; possibly TRBD1 for D (5 bases). The germline CDR1 and CDR2 sequences are MNHNS and SASEGT. The CDR3 has 14 residues. V dropped 4 bases and J dropped 3 bases, with 10 bases sitting between them. CDR3 region: CASSVTGFNQPQHF. DNA of the CDR3: TGTGCCAGCAGTGTAACAGGCTTCAATCAGCCCCAGCATTTT.

V gene TRBV11-3 combines with J gene TRBJ2-7, with TRBD2 matching 7 bases. The CDR3 loop spans 15 amino acids. With V trimmed by 4 bases and J by 2 bases, 8 bases remained unmatched. CDR1 and CDR2 from the germline V gene are SGHNT and YENEEA. DNA for the CDR3: TGTGCCAGCAGCTCAAGACTAGCTGGGGCCTACGAGCAGTACTTC. It is translated as CASSSRLAGAYEQYF.

The chain recombines TRBV18 with TRBJ2-1; the D gene is possibly TRBD2 (7 bases). Trimming removed 3 bases at V and 9 bases at J, with 21 bases between. The germline V gene encodes CDR1 KGHSH and CDR2 LQKENI. The CDR3 consists of 16 residues. This chain's CDR3 is CASSPFTAGQESEQFF. The DNA for the CDR3 is TGTGCCAGCTCACCCTTTACAGCGGGACAAGAATCTGAGCAGTTCTTC.

The CDR3 region is CAISTNRETSTDTQYF. CDR3 DNA sequence: TGTGCCATCAGTACCAACAGGGAGACTAGCACAGATACGCAGTATTTT. This chain connects TRBV10-3 to TRBJ2-3; weak D call: TRBD1 (6 bases). The CDR3 has 16 residues. V was clipped by 5 bases and J by 0 bases, with 15 bases between them. CDR1 and CDR2 (germline): ENHRY, SYGVKD.

The chain carries TRBV5-4 and TRBJ2-3; weak D call: TRBD2 (6 bases). V was cut by 0 bases and J by 1 base, with 6 bases left in between. The CDR3 runs to 14 residues. The germline V gene has CDR1 SGHNT and CDR2 YYREEE (reference sequence). The CDR3 region has the DNA TGTGCCAGCAGCTTGGGGGGGGGCACAGATACGCAGTATTTT. It yields the protein CASSLGGGTDTQYF.

This clone showed up just once. This chain uses TRBV7-9 with TRBJ2-2; 7 bases are shared with TRBD2. The CDR3 has 14 residues. Losses at the gene ends were 5 bases for V and 5 bases for J; bases not matched to a gene: 5. CDR1 and CDR2 (germline): SEHNR, FQNEAQ (reference sequence). CDR3 DNA sequence: TGTGCCAGCAGCGGACTTAGCGGGACCGGGGAGCTGTTTTTT. Its translation is CASSGLSGTGELFF.

This clone occurred a few times. CDR3 residues: CASSQKTGGAKETQYF. Written as DNA, the CDR3 is TGCGCCAGCAGCCAGAAGACAGGGGGGGCTAAAGAGACCCAGTACTTC. This chain joins TRBV4-1 and TRBJ2-5; TRBD1 aligns across 9 bases. The CDR3 extends over 16 amino acids. Per germline, CDR1 MGHRA and CDR2 YSYEKL. V dropped 3 bases and J dropped 3; count of bases not matched to a gene: 8.

This clone has just one count. CDR3 in amino acids: CASRNRDRNTGQPQHF. The CDR3 nucleotides read TGTGCCAGTAGAAACCGGGACAGGAATACTGGGCAGCCCCAGCATTTT. The chain couples TRBV19 to TRBJ1-5; 8 bases map to TRBD1. This CDR3 has 16 amino acids. Germline V CDR1 and CDR2: LNHDA, SQIVND (reference sequence). V dropped 6 bases and J dropped 7; count of bases not matched to a gene: 14.

V is TRBV5-1 and J is TRBJ2-1, with TRBD1 matching 7 bases. Trimming at V came to 4 bases and at J to 8 bases, leaving 15 bases not matched to a gene. The V gene's germline CDR1 is SGHRS and CDR2 YFSETQ. CDR3 size: 16 residues. CDR3: CASSRTGRPESDEQFF. The CDR3 nucleotides read TGCGCCAGCAGCCGGACAGGCCGACCCGAAAGCGATGAGCAGTTCTTC.

The rearrangement uses TRBV28 and TRBJ2-2; D is perhaps TRBD1 (6 bases). The CDR3 totals 16 residues. Trimming removed 3 bases at V and 1 base at J, with 12 bases between. From germline, CDR1 is MDHEN and CDR2 SYDVKM. CDR3 sequence: CASSFVWTENTGELFF. CDR3 DNA: TGTGCCAGCAGTTTTGTATGGACAGAGAACACCGGGGAGCTGTTTTTT.

V gene TRBV5-8 combines with J gene TRBJ2-5, with a weak D call TRBD2 (5 bases). This CDR3 comprises 14 residues. The germline CDR1 and CDR2 sequences are SGHTS and YDEGEE. Trimming cost V 0 bases and J 5 bases, with 11 bases left between them. CDR3 DNA: TGTGCCAGCAGCTTGGAACTTTCGGGGGAGACCCAGTACTTC. Translated: CASSLELSGETQYF.

The V call is TRBV20-1, the J call TRBJ1-1; D gene unclear. The CDR3 consists of 11 residues. V lost 3 bases to trimming and J lost 4 bases, with 6 bases between them. Germline lookup yields CDR1 DFQATT and CDR2 SNEGSKA (reference sequence). Here the CDR3 DNA reads TGCAGTGCTAGCATCAGCACTGAAGCTTTCTTT. It encodes CSASISTEAFF.

The genes are TRBV30 and TRBJ2-5; 8 bases match TRBD1. This CDR3 region has 13 residues. Trimming at V came to 2 bases and at J to 2 bases, leaving 1 base not matched to a gene. Germline V gene data show CDR1 as GTSNPN and CDR2 as SVGIG (reference sequence). Written as DNA, the CDR3 is TGTGCCTGGAGTAGACAGGGGCAAGAGACCCAGTACTTC. As protein: CAWSRQGQETQYF.

The J gene is TRBJ2-1, the V gene TRBV7-9, with 10 nucleotides matching TRBD1. The CDR3 contains 15 residues. Trimming took 2 bases from V and 8 from J; bases not matched to a gene: 6. Germline V lookup: CDR1 SEHNR, CDR2 FQNEAQ (reference sequence). CDR3 in amino acids: CASSLYGTGDDEQFF. In nucleotides, the CDR3 is TGTGCCAGCAGCTTATATGGGACAGGGGACGATGAGCAGTTCTTC.

This clone showed up just a few times. This chain joins TRBV4-1 and TRBJ1-1, with TRBD1 matching over 7 bases. Germline V CDR1 and CDR2: MGHRA, YSYEKL. The CDR3 covers 12 residues. The J segment lost 5 bases and the V segment lost 4 bases, leaving 1 base of the junction unmatched. DNA for the CDR3: TGCGCCAGCAGCCCAGGGGGTACTGAAGCTTTCTTT. Translating it yields CASSPGGTEAFF.

This clone was seen just once. The chain joins TRBV6-5 to TRBJ1-3; D gene ambiguous. The CDR3 sequence is 16 residues long. From germline, CDR1 is MNHEY and CDR2 SVGAGI. V gave up 0 bases and J gave up 7 bases, with 16 bases separating them. The CDR3 DNA reads TGTGCCAGCAGTTACTCGAAATCTTCGACGGGGAACACCATATATTTT. Its translation is CASSYSKSSTGNTIYF.

The rearrangement uses TRBV5-6 and TRBJ2-7; 8 bases match TRBD1. Germline V gene lookup returns CDR1 SGHDT and CDR2 YYEEEE. The CDR3 is made up of 14 amino acids. V shed 4 bases, J shed 3 bases, and the junction held 6 bases outside the gene matches. DNA of the CDR3: TGTGCCAGCAGCCCGACAGGGGCCTTCTACGAGCAGTACTTC. Its protein product is CASSPTGAFYEQYF.